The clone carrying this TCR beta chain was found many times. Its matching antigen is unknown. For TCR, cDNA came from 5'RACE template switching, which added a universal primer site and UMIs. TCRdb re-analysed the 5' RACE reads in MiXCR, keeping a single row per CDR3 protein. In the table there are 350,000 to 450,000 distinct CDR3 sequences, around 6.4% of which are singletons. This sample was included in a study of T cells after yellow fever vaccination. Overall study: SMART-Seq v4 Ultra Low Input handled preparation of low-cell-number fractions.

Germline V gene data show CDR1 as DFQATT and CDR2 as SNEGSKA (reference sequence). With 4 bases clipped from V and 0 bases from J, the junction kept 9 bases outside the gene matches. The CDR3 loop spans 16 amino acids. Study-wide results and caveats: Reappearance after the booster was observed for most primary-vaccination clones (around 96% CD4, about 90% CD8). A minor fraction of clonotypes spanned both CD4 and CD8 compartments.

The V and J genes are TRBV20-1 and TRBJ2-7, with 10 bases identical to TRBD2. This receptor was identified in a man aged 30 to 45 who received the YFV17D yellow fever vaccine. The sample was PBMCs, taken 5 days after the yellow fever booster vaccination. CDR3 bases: TGCAGTGCTAAGAAAACCGGACTAGCGGACTCCTACGAGCAGTACTTC. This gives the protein CSAKKTGLADSYEQYF.